The entry below describes one TCR beta chain. The assay was immunoSEQ multiplex PCR, and TCRdb's table has in-frame clones only and misses some. The sample has roughly 400,000 clones, 90% to 95% seen once. These data are taken from a study of blood T cell repertoires in COVID-19. Study background: Specimens from acute and convalescent COVID-19 originated in the United States, Italy and Spain.

The sequencing input was PBMCs or T cells enriched from blood (not recorded which). This receptor was obtained from a woman aged 40 to 50 who had been exposed to COVID-19.

DNA of the CDR3: TGTGCCACCAGCAGACGAGGACAGGGGGGGACCCAGTACTTC. Protein sequence: CATSRRGQGGTQYF. V and J are TRBV15 and TRBJ2-5; 10 nucleotides match TRBD1. V shed 2 bases, J shed 7 bases, and the junction held 4 bases outside the gene matches. The CDR3 has 14 amino acids. From germline, CDR1 is LNHNV and CDR2 YYDKDF (reference sequence).